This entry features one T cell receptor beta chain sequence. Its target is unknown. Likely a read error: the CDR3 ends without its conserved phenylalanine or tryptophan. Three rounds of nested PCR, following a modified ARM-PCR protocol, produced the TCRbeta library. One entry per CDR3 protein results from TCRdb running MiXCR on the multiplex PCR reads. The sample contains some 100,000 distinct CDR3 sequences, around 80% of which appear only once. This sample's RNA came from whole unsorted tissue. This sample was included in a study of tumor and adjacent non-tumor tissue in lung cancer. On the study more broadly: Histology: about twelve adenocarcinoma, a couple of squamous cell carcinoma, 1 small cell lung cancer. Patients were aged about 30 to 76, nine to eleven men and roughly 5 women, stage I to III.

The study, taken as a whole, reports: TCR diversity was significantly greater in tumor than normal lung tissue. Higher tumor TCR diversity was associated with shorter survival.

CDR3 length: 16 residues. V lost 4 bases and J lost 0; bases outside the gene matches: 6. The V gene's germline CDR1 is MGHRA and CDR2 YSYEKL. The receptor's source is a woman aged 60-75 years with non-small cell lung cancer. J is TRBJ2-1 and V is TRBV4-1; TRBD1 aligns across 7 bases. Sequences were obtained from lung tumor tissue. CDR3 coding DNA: TGCGCCAGCAGCCCCCCGGGACAGAGCTCCTACAATGAGCAGTTCTTA. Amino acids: CASSPPGQSSYNEQFL.